This TCR beta chain was documented in a study of blood T cell repertoires in COVID-19. Study in general: Researchers got acute and convalescent COVID-19 samples from the United States, Italy and Spain.

Sequencing used immunoSEQ multiplex PCR; TCRdb keeps in-frame clones, though not all of them. The data contain approximately 150,000 clones, around 87% of them seen just once; the ten biggest clones take up approximately 2.3%. The CDR3 has 16 residues. The V end lost 3 bases, the J end lost 0 bases, and 14 bases lay between the germline ends. Looked up from germline, CDR1 is LNHDA and CDR2 is SQIVND (reference sequence). The sample consisted of peripheral blood. The TCR was taken from a man aged 65 to 79 with active COVID-19. V gene TRBV19 combines with J gene TRBJ1-1, with D hard to call. CDR3 coding DNA: TGTGCCAGTAGTATCAGGAATCTTCGTATGAACACTGAAGCTTTCTTT. Protein sequence: CASSIRNLRMNTEAFF.